This T cell receptor beta chain was obtained from a study of T-cell reconstitution after alpha-beta-depleted transplantation in children. Germline V gene data show CDR1 as SGHRS and CDR2 as YFSETQ. The CDR3 is 14 amino acids. V was shortened by 0 bases and J by 3 bases, with 9 bases between the two germline ends. This clonotype has only a few counts. Molecular barcoding with unique molecular identifiers was used for the TCRbeta library. TCRdb re-analysed the PCR reads in MiXCR, keeping a single row per CDR3 protein. The repertoire consists of over 150,000 distinct CDR3 sequences, with approximately 14% occurring once and the leading ten covering approximately 13%.

The V call is TRBV5-1, the J call TRBJ1-2; D gene ambiguous. The receptor was isolated from a human donor who donated a stem cell graft to a child with acute lymphoblastic leukemia. The sample was PBMCs from the stem cell graft donor, taken from the stem cell graft. In DNA, the CDR3 is TGCGCCAGCAGCTTGGATGAATCCCACTATGGCTACACCTTC. As protein: CASSLDESHYGYTF. Full variable domain (missing parts from reference TRBV5-1 and TRBJ1-2): KAGVTQTPRYLIKTRGQQVTLSCSPISGHRSVSWYQQTPGQGLQFLFEYFSETQRNKGNFPGRFSGRQFSNSRSEMNVSTLELGDSALYLCASSLDESHYGYTFGSGTRLTVV.